The rows below give T cell receptor beta chains drawn from one sample of a study of T cells in Graves' hyperthyroidism and ophthalmopathy. TCRdb re-derived calls from the multiplex PCR reads in MiXCR, one entry per CDR3 protein. The table shows under 550,000 distinct CDR3 sequences, with just under 20% occurring only once. Sample: blood. These receptors originate from a man aged 35 to 55 with Graves' ophthalmopathy. CDR3s include the opening cysteine and the closing phenylalanine or tryptophan. The order of the fields is V gene, J gene, CDR3 protein.

>TRBV5-1|TRBJ2-7
CASSLGGQGHPRF
>TRBV5-1|TRBJ2-1
CASSMALSSYNEQFF
>TRBV15|TRBJ2-5
CATSSSSGERGETQYF
>TRBV7-2|TRBJ2-5
CASSSPPFGETQYF
>TRBV28|TRBJ1-2
CASSLGGTGNYGYTF
>TRBV6-1|TRBJ2-1
CASSESQGWSYNEQFF
>TRBV27|TRBJ2-6
CASSLSATLSSGANVLTF
>TRBV20-1|TRBJ2-1
CSAMGEAGGDNEQFF
>TRBV28|TRBJ2-5
CASSSRVSGQETQYF
>TRBV20-1|TRBJ2-5
CSARTGTSRETQYF
>TRBV7-2|TRBJ2-3
CASSSPRGSSGSVIDTQYF
>TRBV12-3/TRBV12-4|TRBJ1-5
CASSFGTPYSNQPQHF
>TRBV6-1|TRBJ2-7
CASSRDEGDSYEQYF
>TRBV15|TRBJ2-1
CATSRDVPGVNGQFF
>TRBV28|TRBJ1-2
CASSRGLSNYGYTF
>TRBV27|TRBJ2-7
CASSLKGGSSYYEQYF
>TRBV10-3|TRBJ2-5
CAIGGETQYF
>TRBV20-1|TRBJ2-3
CSASLAGVEDTQYF
>TRBV14|TRBJ2-3
CASRMTSGEEPDTQYF
>TRBV11-1|TRBJ2-1
CASSKGDYNEQFF
>TRBV20-1|TRBJ2-7
CSARKGSSASEQYF
>TRBV18|TRBJ2-5
CASSPNRGPRETQYF
>TRBV13|TRBJ1-2
CASSLKGALPSYGYTF
>TRBV18|TRBJ2-1
CASSPSGNNEQFF
>TRBV19|TRBJ2-3
CASSIVTGLSTDTQYF
>TRBV12-5|TRBJ2-2
CASGLVLRGLGELSF
>TRBV20-1|TRBJ2-1
CSAPGVAGALHNEQFF
>TRBV11-3|TRBJ2-5
CASSSGTDPWETQYF
>TRBV10-3|TRBJ1-1
CAISISGQFAAFF
>TRBV30|TRBJ2-2
CAWSGAGELFF
>TRBV5-1|TRBJ2-2
CASSSLAGVAGELFF
>TRBV7-2|TRBJ2-4
CASSLAIAKNIQYF
>TRBV4-2|TRBJ1-1
CASSLDRSYGNTEAFF
>TRBV11-2|TRBJ2-3
CASGYPPTGTSGIYTDTQYF
>TRBV20-1|TRBJ2-1
CSAPVGINSEQFF
>TRBV6-1|TRBJ1-5
CASSEGWGNQPQHF
>TRBV7-8|TRBJ2-7
CASSLNGDEQYF
>TRBV7-2|TRBJ2-2
CASSLKGFAAGELFF